Presented here are 10 T cell receptor beta chains from one specimen sequenced in a study of T cells in tuberculosis. The repertoire was sequenced with immunoSEQ multiplex PCR; TCRdb's copy has only in-frame clones and lacks some. The sample includes 40,000 to 50,000 clones, 95% seen only once; the top ten take about 3.7%. The material sequenced was PBMCs. All receptors derive from a donor aged 10 to 29 with latent tuberculosis or without tuberculosis infection.

This chain links TRBV6-1 with TRBJ2-5, with TRBD2 matching over 11 bases. The CDR3 length is 16 residues. Trimming cost V 2 bases and J 5 bases; bases outside gene matches: 7. The germline gives CDR1 MNHNS, CDR2 SASEGT. CDR3 sequence reads: CASSEIAGGNGETQYF. As DNA, the CDR3 is TGTGCCAGCAGTGAAATAGCGGGGGGGAACGGGGAGACCCAGTACTTC.

The chain uses TRBV5-6 and TRBJ1-2; the D gene is possibly TRBD1 (5 bases). The ends were cut back, 0 bases at V and 0 bases at J, with 9 bases in the middle. Looked up from germline, CDR1 is SGHDT and CDR2 is YYEEEE. The CDR3 sequence is 15 residues long. CDR3 loop: CASSLAAGTNYGYTF. DNA of the CDR3: TGTGCCAGCAGCTTGGCCGCAGGGACTAACTATGGCTACACCTTC.

This chain joins TRBV10-3 and TRBJ2-5; D is ambiguous. V was shortened by 0 bases and J by 4 bases, with 6 bases between the two germline ends. CDR1 ENHRY and CDR2 SYGVKD come from the germline V gene. The CDR3 extends over 13 amino acids. This chain's CDR3 is CAISESHSETQYF. Written as DNA, the CDR3 is TGTGCCATCAGTGAGTCACATTCAGAGACCCAGTACTTC.

V usage is TRBV7-9 and J usage is TRBJ2-6, with TRBD1 matching 9 bases. V gave up 3 bases and J gave up 1 base; unmatched junction bases: 7. The CDR3 totals 18 residues. CDR1 and CDR2 from the germline V gene are SEHNR and FQNEAQ (reference sequence). This CDR3 is CASSFRTGAQSGANVLTF. CDR3 nucleotides: TGTGCCAGCAGCTTCAGGACAGGGGCTCAGTCTGGGGCCAACGTCCTGACTTTC.

The chain has TRBV13 and TRBJ1-1; D possibly corresponds to TRBD1 (5 bases). CDR1 and CDR2 (germline): PRHDT, FYEKMQ (reference sequence). V shed 5 bases and J shed 5 bases, with 18 bases lying between them. The CDR3 is 15 residues long. The CDR3 nucleotides are TGTGCCAGCAGCCTGGGAATCGAGGGGAGGACTGAAGCTTTCTTT. It specifies CASSLGIEGRTEAFF.

The chain combines TRBV2 with TRBJ2-3; D might be TRBD2 (5 bases). Looked up from germline, CDR1 is SNHLY and CDR2 is FYNNEI. Trimming pared 10 bases from V and 4 bases from J, leaving 18 bases between. The CDR3 has 14 amino acids. The CDR3 nucleotides read TGTGCCACCCAGGAGGTCCGTTACCCAGATACGCAGTATTTT. Its protein product is CATQEVRYPDTQYF.

The chain has TRBV5-5 and TRBJ1-5, with TRBD1 matching over 9 bases. J gave up 3 bases and V 4 bases, and 14 bases lay outside the gene matches. The germline V gene has CDR1 SGHKS and CDR2 YYEKEE (reference sequence). This CDR3 has 18 residues. CDR3 DNA sequence: TGTGCCAGCAGCCCGATTTTCCGGGACAGGGTTGTCAATCAGCCCCAGCATTTT. Encoded protein: CASSPIFRDRVVNQPQHF.

The rearrangement joins TRBV5-8 to TRBJ2-7; possibly TRBD1 for D (6 bases). Germline V CDR1 and CDR2: SGHTS, YDEGEE. V shed 4 bases and J shed 5 bases, with 16 bases lying between them. The CDR3 has 14 residues. CDR3 DNA: TGTGCCAGCAGCGACCGAACAGGGTCTCACGAGCAGTACTTC. Translation: CASSDRTGSHEQYF.

The chain links TRBV28 to TRBJ1-2; tentatively, D is TRBD1 (5 bases). The germline gives CDR1 MDHEN, CDR2 SYDVKM. CDR3 length: 16 amino acids. The V end lost 2 bases, the J end lost 0 bases, and 13 bases lay between the germline ends. CDR3 in amino acids: CASSLDSLVPNYGYTF. The CDR3 nucleotides are TGTGCCAGCAGTTTAGACAGTCTAGTACCTAACTATGGCTACACCTTC.

CDR3 sequence reads: CARSMDGQRDQPQHF. CDR3 nucleotide sequence: TGTGCCAGAAGCATGGACGGGCAGCGGGATCAGCCCCAGCATTTT. The chain couples TRBV5-3 to TRBJ1-5; D gene ambiguous. TRBV5-3 is an ORF, with its function uncertain. Trimming took off 4 bases at V and 5 bases at J, with 16 bases between the two ends. This CDR3 has 15 residues.